The rows below give T cell receptor beta chains drawn from one sample of a study of identical twins. TCRdb analysed the 5' RACE reads with MiXCR anew, one entry per CDR3 protein. The data hold 600,000 to 850,000 distinct CDR3 sequences, with around a sixth observed a single time. The same data also went into a second study, on T cells expressing NK-cell markers.

The sample taken for sequencing was PBMCs. These receptors all come from a woman aged 18-29 years in good health. The CDR3 runs from the conserved cysteine through the conserved F or W. Fields, in order: J gene, clone size, V gene, D gene, CDR3 DNA, CDR3 protein. D genes are given only for firm matches. Clone sizes are given selectively: once, few, many, or a class where the clone is expanded.

J gene: TRBJ2-2
clone size: .
V gene: TRBV9
D gene: TRBD2
CDR3 DNA: TGTGCCAGCAGCCTAGGGAGAGGGGAGGGACGCACCGGGGAGCTGTTTTTT
CDR3 protein: CASSLGRGEGRTGELFF

J gene: TRBJ2-4
clone size: few
V gene: TRBV7-8
D gene: TRBD1
CDR3 DNA: TGTGCCAGCAGAGGACAGGGGGGAGCCATTCAGTACTTC
CDR3 protein: CASRGQGGAIQYF

J gene: TRBJ2-5
clone size: many
V gene: TRBV12-3/TRBV12-4
D gene: TRBD2
CDR3 DNA: TGTGCCAGCAGCCCTACTAGCGGGACCCAGTACTTC
CDR3 protein: CASSPTSGTQYF

J gene: TRBJ1-1
clone size: .
V gene: TRBV12-3/TRBV12-4
D gene: .
CDR3 DNA: TGTGCCAGCAGTTTATTGCAGTCTCTTGAAGCTTTCTTT
CDR3 protein: CASSLLQSLEAFF

J gene: TRBJ2-3
clone size: many
V gene: TRBV27
D gene: TRBD2
CDR3 DNA: TGTGCCAGCAGTGAGGGGATAGCGGGAGTAGCAGATACGCAGTATTTT
CDR3 protein: CASSEGIAGVADTQYF

J gene: TRBJ2-7
clone size: few
V gene: TRBV7-2
D gene: .
CDR3 DNA: TGTGCCAGCAGCTTAGCCCTGGTTCCGGGCAACGCCTACGAGCAGTACTTC
CDR3 protein: CASSLALVPGNAYEQYF

J gene: TRBJ2-5
clone size: many
V gene: TRBV12-3/TRBV12-4
D gene: .
CDR3 DNA: TGTGCCAGCAGTTCCCCGTCAGAGACCCAGTACTTC
CDR3 protein: CASSSPSETQYF

J gene: TRBJ2-1
clone size: .
V gene: TRBV7-9
D gene: .
CDR3 DNA: TGTGCCAGCAGTGGCACGGCCCACTACACTGGGCAGTTCTTC
CDR3 protein: CASSGTAHYTGQFF

J gene: TRBJ2-7
clone size: .
V gene: TRBV14
D gene: TRBD1
CDR3 DNA: TGTGCCAGCAGCCACGCAGCTTGGGACAGGGGGCAAGAGCAGTACTTC
CDR3 protein: CASSHAAWDRGQEQYF

J gene: TRBJ2-7
clone size: few
V gene: TRBV9
D gene: .
CDR3 DNA: TGTGCCAGCAGCTTCCAAGACGTGACCTCGGGAGAGCAGTACTTC
CDR3 protein: CASSFQDVTSGEQYF

J gene: TRBJ2-7
clone size: .
V gene: TRBV29-1
D gene: .
CDR3 DNA: TGCAGCGTGGGCCCGGCCGAATCCTACGAGCAGTACTTC
CDR3 protein: CSVGPAESYEQYF

J gene: TRBJ2-3
clone size: .
V gene: TRBV5-1
D gene: .
CDR3 DNA: TGCGCCAGCAGCTTTAAATCCGGGGGTGACACAGATACGCAGTATTTT
CDR3 protein: CASSFKSGGDTDTQYF

J gene: TRBJ1-2
clone size: few
V gene: TRBV10-3
D gene: .
CDR3 DNA: TGTGCCATCACCCCTGGACCGATCCCTTATGGCTACACCTTC
CDR3 protein: CAITPGPIPYGYTF

J gene: TRBJ2-1
clone size: few
V gene: TRBV4-3
D gene: .
CDR3 DNA: TGCGCCAGCAGCCCAATGAGTAGCGTGAACTCCTACAATGAGCAGTTCTTC
CDR3 protein: CASSPMSSVNSYNEQFF

J gene: TRBJ2-1
clone size: .
V gene: TRBV12-3/TRBV12-4
D gene: .
CDR3 DNA: TGTGCCAGCAAAAGAGGGGGGGGCAATGAGCAGTTCTTC
CDR3 protein: CASKRGGGNEQFF

J gene: TRBJ2-1
clone size: .
V gene: TRBV5-6
D gene: .
CDR3 DNA: TGTGCCAGCAGCCCTAGATACGAGCGGGCCATCCATGAGCAGTTCTTC
CDR3 protein: CASSPRYERAIHEQFF

J gene: TRBJ2-2
clone size: .
V gene: TRBV18
D gene: TRBD1
CDR3 DNA: TGTGCCAGCTCACCGATCGACAGGGCCCCCGCCGGGGAGCTGTTTTTT
CDR3 protein: CASSPIDRAPAGELFF

J gene: TRBJ2-3
clone size: once
V gene: TRBV25-1
D gene: .
CDR3 DNA: TGTGCCAGCAAGTCGTACACAGATACGCAGTATTTT
CDR3 protein: CASKSYTDTQYF

J gene: TRBJ2-1
clone size: few
V gene: TRBV27
D gene: .
CDR3 DNA: TGTGCCAGCAAAGGACGCGGGGGCATGGGGAATGAGCAGTTCTTC
CDR3 protein: CASKGRGGMGNEQFF

J gene: TRBJ1-1
clone size: many
V gene: TRBV12-3/TRBV12-4
D gene: .
CDR3 DNA: TGTGCCAGCAGTTCTCCTGAGAACACTGAAGCTTTCTTT
CDR3 protein: CASSSPENTEAFF

J gene: TRBJ2-7
clone size: few
V gene: TRBV4-3
D gene: .
CDR3 DNA: TGCGCCAGCAGCCAAGAAGTCTCCAGCTCCTACGAGCAGTACTTC
CDR3 protein: CASSQEVSSSYEQYF

J gene: TRBJ2-7
clone size: few
V gene: TRBV5-1
D gene: TRBD1
CDR3 DNA: TGCGCCAGCAGCGGAGGGACAGGCATCTCCTACGAGCAGTACTTC
CDR3 protein: CASSGGTGISYEQYF

J gene: TRBJ2-6
clone size: .
V gene: TRBV29-1
D gene: .
CDR3 DNA: TGCAGCGTCCCAGGGGCCGGGGCCAACGTCCTGACTTTC
CDR3 protein: CSVPGAGANVLTF

J gene: TRBJ2-7
clone size: .
V gene: TRBV5-1
D gene: TRBD2
CDR3 DNA: TGCGCCAGCAGCCCGGGACTACTCCTCTACGAGCAGTACTTC
CDR3 protein: CASSPGLLLYEQYF

J gene: TRBJ2-7
clone size: .
V gene: TRBV7-2
D gene: .
CDR3 DNA: TGTGCCAGCAGCTTCCTAGGAAATGCCGAGCAGTACTTC
CDR3 protein: CASSFLGNAEQYF

J gene: TRBJ2-5
clone size: .
V gene: TRBV6-1
D gene: TRBD1
CDR3 DNA: TGTGCCAGCAGACCCACAGGGGTAGAGACCCAGTACTTC
CDR3 protein: CASRPTGVETQYF

J gene: TRBJ1-2
clone size: .
V gene: TRBV7-2
D gene: .
CDR3 DNA: TGTGCCAGCAGCGAAGGTTGGGGAGGAGGCGGCTACACCTTC
CDR3 protein: CASSEGWGGGGYTF

J gene: TRBJ2-1
clone size: .
V gene: TRBV3-1
D gene: .
CDR3 DNA: TGTGCCAGCAGCCACCGCGGGGGCCGCTACAATGAGCAGTTCTTC
CDR3 protein: CASSHRGGRYNEQFF

J gene: TRBJ2-3
clone size: .
V gene: TRBV10-3
D gene: .
CDR3 DNA: TGTGCCATCAGTGAGTCGTCTATTCGGGATACGCAGTATTTT
CDR3 protein: CAISESSIRDTQYF

J gene: TRBJ2-7
clone size: once
V gene: TRBV6-2/TRBV6-3
D gene: .
CDR3 DNA: TGTGCCAGCAGCTCCGGGACCACGTCAGAGCAGTACTTC
CDR3 protein: CASSSGTTSEQYF